This is a list of T cell receptor beta chains from one sample in a study of high-grade serous ovarian cancer treatment subgroups. The table came from immunoSEQ multiplex PCR; TCRdb's copy has only in-frame clones and leaves some out. The data hold 15,000 to 20,000 clones, with around 72% observed a single time. The sequencing sample was made of tumor tissue. These receptors all stem from a human donor with high-grade serous ovarian cancer. Both conserved end residues are part of each CDR3. The D gene is left open where the match is weak. Size values are once, few and many counts, or a class for expanded clones, and some rows have none.

J gene: TRBJ1-2
V gene: TRBV28
D gene: TRBD1
clone size: few
CDR3 DNA: TGTGCCAGCAGTGCACATACAGGGGGCTATGGCTACACCTTC
CDR3 protein: CASSAHTGGYGYTF

J gene: TRBJ1-5
V gene: TRBV10-3
D gene: NA
clone size: NA
CDR3 DNA: TGTGCCATCAGTGAGTATTCTAATCAGCCCCAGCATTTT
CDR3 protein: CAISEYSNQPQHF

J gene: TRBJ2-1
V gene: TRBV28
D gene: TRBD2
clone size: NA
CDR3 DNA: TGTGCCAGCAGTTTAGGACACTCGTCTAGCGGGGTTACTGAGCAGTTCTTC
CDR3 protein: CASSLGHSSSGVTEQFF

J gene: TRBJ1-5
V gene: TRBV5-6
D gene: NA
clone size: few
CDR3 DNA: TGTGCCAGCAGCGCGAAGAGCAATCAGCCCCAGCATTTT
CDR3 protein: CASSAKSNQPQHF

J gene: TRBJ1-5
V gene: TRBV28
D gene: TRBD1
clone size: few
CDR3 DNA: TGTGCCAGCAGTTTAATTCGAGGGACAGGGGAGGCGAACCAGCATTTT
CDR3 protein: CASSLIRGTGEANQHF

J gene: TRBJ2-2
V gene: TRBV28
D gene: NA
clone size: NA
CDR3 DNA: TGTGCCAGCGGTGGGACTCCGAACACCGGGGAGCTGTTTTTT
CDR3 protein: CASGGTPNTGELFF

J gene: TRBJ2-5
V gene: TRBV5-1
D gene: TRBD2
clone size: NA
CDR3 DNA: TGCGCCAGCAGCATACGACTAGCGGGGCAAGAGACCCAGTACTTC
CDR3 protein: CASSIRLAGQETQYF

J gene: TRBJ2-1
V gene: TRBV7-2
D gene: NA
clone size: NA
CDR3 DNA: TGTGCCAGCAGCTCGCCCAGTGGGGATGAGCAGTTCTTC
CDR3 protein: CASSSPSGDEQFF

J gene: TRBJ2-1
V gene: TRBV9
D gene: NA
clone size: NA
CDR3 DNA: TGTGCCAGCAGCGTAGCTTTCGGGGCTGCTTACAATGAGCAGTTCTTC
CDR3 protein: CASSVAFGAAYNEQFF

J gene: TRBJ2-6
V gene: TRBV2
D gene: NA
clone size: NA
CDR3 DNA: TGTGCCAGCAGTGGAAGGGGGGGATCTGGGGCCAACGTCCTGACTTTC
CDR3 protein: CASSGRGGSGANVLTF

J gene: TRBJ2-1
V gene: TRBV9
D gene: NA
clone size: NA
CDR3 DNA: TGTGCCAGCAGCGTGGGGACCATGATGGATGAGCAGTTCTTC
CDR3 protein: CASSVGTMMDEQFF

J gene: TRBJ2-5
V gene: TRBV6-5
D gene: NA
clone size: few
CDR3 DNA: TGTGCCAGCAGTTACTCGGGACGTGGAGAGACCCAGTACTTC
CDR3 protein: CASSYSGRGETQYF

J gene: TRBJ2-1
V gene: TRBV14
D gene: NA
clone size: NA
CDR3 DNA: TGTGCCAGCAGCCAAGAGGAGGATGGAGTCTATGAGCAGTTCTTC
CDR3 protein: CASSQEEDGVYEQFF

J gene: TRBJ2-7
V gene: TRBV5-1
D gene: NA
clone size: NA
CDR3 DNA: TGCGCCAGCAGGGCAGGGGACTTGTCCTACGAGCAGTACTTC
CDR3 protein: CASRAGDLSYEQYF

J gene: TRBJ2-7
V gene: TRBV7-9
D gene: NA
clone size: NA
CDR3 DNA: TGTGCCAGCAGCCGCCCGGCTAGCAATCCTGCTTTCTACGAGCAGTACTTC
CDR3 protein: CASSRPASNPAFYEQYF

J gene: TRBJ1-1
V gene: TRBV29-1
D gene: NA
clone size: NA
CDR3 DNA: TGCAGCGTCCCAACGGGGGGGGGCACTGAAGCTTTCTTT
CDR3 protein: CSVPTGGGTEAFF

J gene: TRBJ1-1
V gene: TRBV30
D gene: NA
clone size: few
CDR3 DNA: TGTGCCTGGAAGGAGCTGAGGTGGACTGAAGCTTTCTTT
CDR3 protein: CAWKELRWTEAFF

J gene: TRBJ2-7
V gene: TRBV27
D gene: NA
clone size: few
CDR3 DNA: TGTGCCAGCAGGGACGGGAGCTCCTACGAGCAGTACTTC
CDR3 protein: CASRDGSSYEQYF

J gene: TRBJ2-2
V gene: TRBV29-1
D gene: TRBD2
clone size: NA
CDR3 DNA: TGCAGCGCAAGGACTAGCGGGATCGGTGAGCTGTTTTTT
CDR3 protein: CSARTSGIGELFF

J gene: TRBJ1-1
V gene: TRBV27
D gene: NA
clone size: few
CDR3 DNA: TGTGCCAGCAGGTTGGGCCGGTACAGGAACACTGAAGCTTTCTTT
CDR3 protein: CASRLGRYRNTEAFF

J gene: TRBJ1-3
V gene: TRBV5-1
D gene: NA
clone size: NA
CDR3 DNA: TGCGCCAGCAGCGTCCGGGCAGCCCGCTCTGGAAACACCATATATTTT
CDR3 protein: CASSVRAARSGNTIYF

J gene: TRBJ2-7
V gene: TRBV14
D gene: NA
clone size: NA
CDR3 DNA: TGTGCCAGCAGCCAAGCAGGGGCCGCAGAACGGTACTTC
CDR3 protein: CASSQAGAAERYF

J gene: TRBJ2-5
V gene: TRBV7-9
D gene: TRBD2
clone size: NA
CDR3 DNA: TGTGCCAGCAGCTTACCTAGCGGGAGGGCCTTAGAGACCCAGTACTTC
CDR3 protein: CASSLPSGRALETQYF

J gene: TRBJ1-1
V gene: TRBV11-2
D gene: NA
clone size: NA
CDR3 DNA: TGTGCCAGCAGCTTAGCCGTCAGGGTTCCTGAAGCTTTCTTT
CDR3 protein: CASSLAVRVPEAFF

J gene: TRBJ2-2
V gene: TRBV7-2
D gene: NA
clone size: NA
CDR3 DNA: TGTGCCAGCAGAACCGGGCTAGCGAACACCGGGGAGCTGTTTTTT
CDR3 protein: CASRTGLANTGELFF

J gene: TRBJ1-3
V gene: TRBV7-2
D gene: NA
clone size: NA
CDR3 DNA: TGTGCCAGCAGCTTAGCGGGCGGACTCCTGGGCACCATATATTTT
CDR3 protein: CASSLAGGLLGTIYF

J gene: TRBJ2-7
V gene: TRBV11-2
D gene: NA
clone size: NA
CDR3 DNA: TGTGCCAGCAGCTTGGCGGACAGTAGGGCCTACGAGCAGTACTTC
CDR3 protein: CASSLADSRAYEQYF

J gene: TRBJ2-7
V gene: TRBV7-9
D gene: TRBD2
clone size: few
CDR3 DNA: TGTGCCAGCAGCTCGCTGTACGCGGGAGAAGGCGAGCAGTACTTC
CDR3 protein: CASSSLYAGEGEQYF

J gene: TRBJ2-1
V gene: TRBV11-3
D gene: NA
clone size: NA
CDR3 DNA: TGTGCCAGCAGTCATAAGAGCTCCTACAATGAGCAGTTCTTC
CDR3 protein: CASSHKSSYNEQFF

J gene: TRBJ1-2
V gene: TRBV13
D gene: TRBD1
clone size: few
CDR3 DNA: TGTGCCAGCAGATCTAGGACAGGGACGGGGGGCTACACCTTC
CDR3 protein: CASRSRTGTGGYTF

J gene: TRBJ2-5
V gene: TRBV5-1
D gene: TRBD2
clone size: NA
CDR3 DNA: TGCGCCAGCAGCTTGGGGACTAGCGGGAGTCGGGAGACCCAGTACTTC
CDR3 protein: CASSLGTSGSRETQYF

J gene: TRBJ1-5
V gene: TRBV30
D gene: NA
clone size: NA
CDR3 DNA: TGTGCCTGGAGTGTCGGTCGTAACTTTAATAGCAATCAGCCCCAGCATTTT
CDR3 protein: CAWSVGRNFNSNQPQHF

J gene: TRBJ1-2
V gene: TRBV18
D gene: NA
clone size: NA
CDR3 DNA: TGTGCCAGCTCACCGGACGCCTCTGGCTATGGCTACACCTTC
CDR3 protein: CASSPDASGYGYTF

J gene: TRBJ2-5
V gene: TRBV19
D gene: TRBD2
clone size: NA
CDR3 DNA: TGTGCCAGTAGTACTTCTAGCGGGAGCCTCCAAGAGACCCAGTACTTC
CDR3 protein: CASSTSSGSLQETQYF

J gene: TRBJ2-2
V gene: TRBV29-1
D gene: NA
clone size: NA
CDR3 DNA: TGCAGCGCTGGAACGGGACACGGGAGTGGTACCGGGGAGCTGTTTTTT
CDR3 protein: CSAGTGHGSGTGELFF

J gene: TRBJ1-2
V gene: TRBV4-3
D gene: NA
clone size: NA
CDR3 DNA: TGCGCCAGCAGCCAAGAAACGGGGAACTATGGCTACACCTTC
CDR3 protein: CASSQETGNYGYTF

J gene: TRBJ2-7
V gene: TRBV30
D gene: NA
clone size: NA
CDR3 DNA: TGTGCCTGGAGTGTTGGACAGCGAAGCTCCTACGAGCAGTACTTC
CDR3 protein: CAWSVGQRSSYEQYF

J gene: TRBJ2-5
V gene: TRBV5-1
D gene: TRBD2
clone size: NA
CDR3 DNA: TGCGCCAGCAGCGCGACTAGCGGACAAGAGACCCAGTACTTC
CDR3 protein: CASSATSGQETQYF

J gene: TRBJ1-2
V gene: TRBV7-2
D gene: NA
clone size: NA
CDR3 DNA: TGTGCCAGCAGCTTATGGTCCAGGGGAGGAAATGGCTACACCTTC
CDR3 protein: CASSLWSRGGNGYTF

J gene: TRBJ1-2
V gene: TRBV7-9
D gene: TRBD1
clone size: few
CDR3 DNA: TGTGCCAGCAGCGATGGACAGGGAAAGTATGGCTACACCTTC
CDR3 protein: CASSDGQGKYGYTF

J gene: TRBJ2-1
V gene: TRBV7-8
D gene: TRBD2
clone size: few
CDR3 DNA: TGTGCCAGCAGCACCCTAGCGGGAGGGCAATGGAATGAGCAGTTCTTC
CDR3 protein: CASSTLAGGQWNEQFF

J gene: TRBJ2-2
V gene: TRBV11-3
D gene: TRBD2
clone size: NA
CDR3 DNA: TGTGCCAGCAGCCTACTAGCGGGAGGCATGGGCGGGGAGCTGTTTTTT
CDR3 protein: CASSLLAGGMGGELFF

J gene: TRBJ2-2
V gene: TRBV5-1
D gene: NA
clone size: few
CDR3 DNA: TGCGCCAGCAGCATCCGGGACAAAAACACCGGGGAGCTGTTTTTT
CDR3 protein: CASSIRDKNTGELFF

J gene: TRBJ2-6
V gene: TRBV2
D gene: NA
clone size: NA
CDR3 DNA: TGTGCCAGCAGTGAACATGGGGGGGCCGGGGCCAACGTCCTGACTTTC
CDR3 protein: CASSEHGGAGANVLTF

J gene: TRBJ2-1
V gene: TRBV30
D gene: NA
clone size: NA
CDR3 DNA: TGTGCCTGGATTAGTGTGAGGCCAGGGACTTACAATGAGCAGTTCTTC
CDR3 protein: CAWISVRPGTYNEQFF

J gene: TRBJ1-5
V gene: TRBV5-3
D gene: NA
clone size: NA
CDR3 DNA: TGTGCCATTCAGCCCCAGCATTTT
CDR3 protein: CAIQPQHF

J gene: TRBJ1-2
V gene: TRBV4-1
D gene: NA
clone size: NA
CDR3 DNA: TGCGCCAGCAGCCAGCCACAGGGTGAAGTCTATGGCTACACCTTC
CDR3 protein: CASSQPQGEVYGYTF

J gene: TRBJ2-1
V gene: TRBV5-4
D gene: NA
clone size: few
CDR3 DNA: TGTGCCAGCAGCTTGGGGTCCTACAATGAGCAGTTCTTC
CDR3 protein: CASSLGSYNEQFF

J gene: TRBJ1-2
V gene: TRBV4-1
D gene: NA
clone size: few
CDR3 DNA: TGCGCCAGCAGCCCGAGAAGCAGCATCTATGGCTACACCTTC
CDR3 protein: CASSPRSSIYGYTF

J gene: TRBJ2-1
V gene: TRBV7-9
D gene: TRBD2
clone size: NA
CDR3 DNA: TGTGCCAGCAGGAACTCCGGGACTAGTGAGTTCTTC
CDR3 protein: CASRNSGTSEFF

J gene: TRBJ1-3
V gene: TRBV6-5
D gene: NA
clone size: NA
CDR3 DNA: TGTGCCAGCAGTTGGGGCCGTGACACCATATATTTT
CDR3 protein: CASSWGRDTIYF